Listed below are T cell receptor beta chains from one sample, sequenced in a study of regulatory T cells in long-lasting Graves disease. TCRdb fed the multiplex PCR reads into MiXCR, producing one record per CDR3 protein. The sample consists of roughly 500,000 distinct CDR3 sequences, approximately 13% of them appearing once. These data are also associated with another study on T cells in Graves' hyperthyroidism and ophthalmopathy.

Sample: peripheral blood mononuclear cells (PBMCs), taken at new diagnosis, from a patient treated with antithyroid drugs. The receptors were gathered from a man aged 25 to 40 with Graves disease. Both conserved end residues are trimmed from each CDR3. Each record gives: V gene, J gene, CDR3 protein.

>TRBV10-3|TRBJ2-3
ASHKESTDTQY
>TRBV27|TRBJ2-7
ASSLVPYSGGGLEQY
>TRBV29-1|TRBJ1-2
SVDLPLDRGYGYT
>TRBV5-6|TRBJ1-6
ASSFSVANNSPLH
>TRBV20-1|TRBJ2-1
SVRLAGPNEQF
>TRBV20-1|TRBJ2-2
SASYLRELF
>TRBV7-7|TRBJ2-1
ASSSTAGEVAYNEQF
>TRBV12-5|TRBJ2-5
ASGFQGYQETQY
>TRBV6-5|TRBJ1-1
ASSYPGGGNTEAF
>TRBV20-1|TRBJ1-3
SARSTGPGNTIY
>TRBV27|TRBJ2-3
ASSRTGGTDTRY
>TRBV9|TRBJ1-2
ASSFSGLGDFHYGYT
>TRBV18|TRBJ2-7
ASSPEPPGALNAQY
>TRBV5-1|TRBJ1-2
ASSLDAEGNGYT
>TRBV29-1|TRBJ2-7
SVVKGAYEQY
>TRBV20-1|TRBJ1-2
SARDRTGVGYT
>TRBV7-9|TRBJ1-2
ASSTDRGRFGYT
>TRBV12-3/TRBV12-4|TRBJ2-1
ASRADFYNEQF
>TRBV20-1|TRBJ1-6
SADRGRGSPLH
>TRBV2|TRBJ2-7
ASEEYFYEQY
>TRBV18|TRBJ2-1
ASSRRRDGGYNEQF
>TRBV5-1|TRBJ2-1
ASSLVGRTIDEQF
>TRBV24-1|TRBJ2-5
ATSPSGPLGETQY
>TRBV7-2|TRBJ1-3
ASSFDKVAGNTIY
>TRBV20-1|TRBJ1-4
SARKGQGGEKLF
>TRBV6-1|TRBJ1-5
ASRRGGYSNQPQH
>TRBV24-1|TRBJ2-1
ATSEPTGLPYNEQF
>TRBV29-1|TRBJ2-7
SVDKNRVQY
>TRBV7-2|TRBJ2-3
ASSLVPPLAGVDTQY
>TRBV12-3/TRBV12-4|TRBJ2-5
ASSFTVGGLTQY
>TRBV3-1|TRBJ2-6
ASSQPDRAGANVLT
>TRBV2|TRBJ1-2
ASSERSRQSYT
>TRBV7-9|TRBJ1-3
ASIPSPGVSGNTIY
>TRBV12-3/TRBV12-4|TRBJ2-7
ASRPAGQGPSLQY
>TRBV9|TRBJ2-5
ASSTIYQETQY
>TRBV28|TRBJ2-2
ASSLRGSAGELF
>TRBV5-4|TRBJ1-1
ASSLAGLLNTEAF
>TRBV5-1|TRBJ2-3
ASSFDETVQY
>TRBV10-3|TRBJ1-5
AISGGQGSRSNQPQH
>TRBV27|TRBJ2-3
ASSYTGYWSADTQY